The T cell receptor (beta chain) described here comes from a study of CD8 T cells in Susac syndrome (dated by TCRdb to about 2019). Regarding the research as a whole: Whether CD8+ T cell activation and differentiation in Susac syndrome was antigen driven was tested using repertoire sequencing. The clonality of the CD8+ T cell repertoire was compared across about a dozen healthy donors, around 14 Susac syndrome patients and 15 multiple sclerosis patients. Paper-wide results and their limitations: The number of individuals in the TCR sequencing and HLA analysis was acknowledged as relatively small.

V drops 1 base and J drops 4 bases, leaving 23 bases in between. Spanning cysteine to phenylalanine, the CDR3 consists of 18 amino acids. Only the CDR3 region is kept as DNA, spanning 54 bases read in frame from base 1. As encoded in the germline V gene (reference sequence), CDR1 is DFQATT while CDR2 is SNEGSKA. A remark on this clonotype: It has no known antigen specificity. Base-call qualities are not available, and no considerably larger clone is one nucleotide away.

RNA was extracted using the RNeasy kit, and roughly 0.5 to 1 microgram was reverse transcribed with random hexamers. The immunoSEQ multiplex PCR assay, which covers 54 Vbeta and 13 Jbeta segments, was used to amplify TCR beta CDR3 regions. Bias from PCR amplification was corrected by using a synthetic template baseline for primer optimization and for computational correction. As for how the authors treated the data: Reads were annotated to V, D and J genes per IMGT and analyzed with immunoSEQ Analyzer, keeping only productive sequences. To calculate clonality, Shannon entropy was normalized by log2 of the number of productive unique sequences and then subtracted from one. Public and private clones were assessed among the 100 most prevalent clones of each patient and control. Susac-specific clones were defined as absent from healthy and MS cohorts, 800 to 1,200 published viral clones and other ImmuneACCESS disease sequences. TCRdb reprocessing: public reads trimmed at Q25 with fastp, clones called with MiXCR, in-frame beta chains kept. Each record represents a unique CDR3 protein, reported with the most common genes and DNA among its rows. TCRdb, rather than the study authors, made the V and J calls. Counted in this sample were 130,000 or so distinct CDR3 sequences; under 95% of them appeared once. The ten largest clones represent 0.24% of the sample.

High-throughput TCR beta sequencing profiled peripheral blood CD8+ and CD4+ T cells from healthy donors, Susac syndrome patients and multiple sclerosis patients. Treatment-naive patients with stable or active relapsing-remitting disease fulfilling revised McDonald criteria were used as multiple sclerosis controls. Bulk CD8+ and CD4+ T cells were purified by magnetic negative isolation, whereas CD8+ TEMRA cells were enriched by FACS. Blood was drawn into EDTA tubes, processed within 24 hours, and PBMCs were isolated by density gradient centrifugation. PBMCs intended for TCR sequencing were cryopreserved in liquid nitrogen and were subsequently thawed in a 37 degrees C water bath. The sorted or isolated CD4+, CD8+ and CD8+ TEMRA cells reached a purity of at least 90%.

The V and J genes are TRBV20-1 and TRBJ2-1; the D segment could be TRBD2, given 5 matching bases. This TCR was sampled from a human donor with multiple sclerosis. Sequencing used CD8+ T cells from PBMCs. The CDR3 reads CSARAGWRVLSLYNEQFF. The sequenced DNA is TGCAGTGCTAGAGCTGGGTGGCGGGTCTTGTCCCTTTACAATGAGCAGTTCTTC.